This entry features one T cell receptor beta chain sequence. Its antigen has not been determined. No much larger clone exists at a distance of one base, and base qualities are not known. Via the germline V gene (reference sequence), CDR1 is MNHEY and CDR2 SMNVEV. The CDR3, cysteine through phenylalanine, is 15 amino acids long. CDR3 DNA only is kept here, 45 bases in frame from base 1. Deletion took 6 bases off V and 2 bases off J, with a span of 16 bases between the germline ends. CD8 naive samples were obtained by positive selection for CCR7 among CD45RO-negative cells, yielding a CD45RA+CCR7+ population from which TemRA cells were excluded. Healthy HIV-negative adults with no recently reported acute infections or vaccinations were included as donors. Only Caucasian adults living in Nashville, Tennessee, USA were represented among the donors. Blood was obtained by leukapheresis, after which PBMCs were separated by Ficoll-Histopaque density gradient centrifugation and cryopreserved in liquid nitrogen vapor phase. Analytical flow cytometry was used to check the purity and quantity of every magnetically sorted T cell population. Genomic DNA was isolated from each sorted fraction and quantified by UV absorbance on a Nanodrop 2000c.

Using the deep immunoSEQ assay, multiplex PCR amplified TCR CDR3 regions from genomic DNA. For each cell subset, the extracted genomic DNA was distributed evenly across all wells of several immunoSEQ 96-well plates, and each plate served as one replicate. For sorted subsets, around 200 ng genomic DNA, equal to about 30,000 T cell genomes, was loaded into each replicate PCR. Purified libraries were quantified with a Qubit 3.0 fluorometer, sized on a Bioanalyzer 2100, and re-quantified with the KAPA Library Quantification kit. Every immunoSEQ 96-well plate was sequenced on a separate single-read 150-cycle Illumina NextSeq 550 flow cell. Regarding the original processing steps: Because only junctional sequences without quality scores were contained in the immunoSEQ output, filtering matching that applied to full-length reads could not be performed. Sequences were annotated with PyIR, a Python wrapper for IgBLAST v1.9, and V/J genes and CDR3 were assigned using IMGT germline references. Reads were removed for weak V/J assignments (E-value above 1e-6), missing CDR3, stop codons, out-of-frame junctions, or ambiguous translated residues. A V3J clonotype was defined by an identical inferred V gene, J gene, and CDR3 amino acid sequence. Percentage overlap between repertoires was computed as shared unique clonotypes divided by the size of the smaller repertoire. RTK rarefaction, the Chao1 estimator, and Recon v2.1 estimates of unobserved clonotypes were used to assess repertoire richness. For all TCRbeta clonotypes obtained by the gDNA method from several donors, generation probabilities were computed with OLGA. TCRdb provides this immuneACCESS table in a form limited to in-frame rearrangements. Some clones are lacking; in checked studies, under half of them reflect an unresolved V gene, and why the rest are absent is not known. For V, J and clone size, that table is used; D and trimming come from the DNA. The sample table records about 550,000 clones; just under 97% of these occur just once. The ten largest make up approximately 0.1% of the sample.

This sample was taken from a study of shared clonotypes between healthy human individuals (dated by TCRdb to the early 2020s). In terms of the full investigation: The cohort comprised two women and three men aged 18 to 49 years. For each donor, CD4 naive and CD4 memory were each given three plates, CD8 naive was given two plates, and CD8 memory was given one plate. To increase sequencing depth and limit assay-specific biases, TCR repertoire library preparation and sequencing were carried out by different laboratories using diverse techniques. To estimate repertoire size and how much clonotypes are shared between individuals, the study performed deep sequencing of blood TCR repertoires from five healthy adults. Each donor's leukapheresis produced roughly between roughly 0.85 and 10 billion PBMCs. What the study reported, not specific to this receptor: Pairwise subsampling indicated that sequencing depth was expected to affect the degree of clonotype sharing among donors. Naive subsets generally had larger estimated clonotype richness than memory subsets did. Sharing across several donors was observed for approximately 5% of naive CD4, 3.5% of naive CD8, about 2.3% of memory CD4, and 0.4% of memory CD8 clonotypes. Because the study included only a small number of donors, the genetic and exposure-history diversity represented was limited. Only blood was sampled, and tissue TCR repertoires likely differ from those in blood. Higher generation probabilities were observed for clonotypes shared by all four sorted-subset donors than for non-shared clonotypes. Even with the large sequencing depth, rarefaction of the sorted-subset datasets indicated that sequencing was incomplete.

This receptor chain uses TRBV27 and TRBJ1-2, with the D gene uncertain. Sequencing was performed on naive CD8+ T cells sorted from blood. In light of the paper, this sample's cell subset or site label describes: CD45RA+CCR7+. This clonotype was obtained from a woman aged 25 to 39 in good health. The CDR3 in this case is CASSRKEGTNYGYTF. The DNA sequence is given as TGTGCCAGCAGCCGAAAGGAGGGCACAAACTATGGCTACACCTTC.